This TCR beta chain was recorded in a study of post-analysis software for immune sequencing data. Trimming at V came to 4 bases and at J to 9 bases, leaving 10 bases not matched to a gene. The length of the CDR3 is 15 residues. The germline CDR1 and CDR2 sequences are SGHRS and YFSETQ. Details on this clonotype: Its antigen is unknown.

Sequencing libraries made from TCR beta cDNA carried unique molecular identifiers. MiXCR was run by TCRdb on the PCR reads, yielding one entry per CDR3 protein. The sample holds some 700,000 distinct CDR3 sequences, around 60% seen once. Findings and limits, study-wide: Included in a set of roughly five TRBV segments more frequent in patients than controls were TRBV5-6, TRBV5-1 and TRBV20-1.

Sequenced material: blood. The J gene is TRBJ1-6, the V gene TRBV5-1; 7 bases match TRBD1. The TCR originated in a girl under 10 years old with multiple sclerosis. CDR3 region: CASSTGQDSGSPLHF. The DNA for the CDR3 is TGCGCCAGCAGCACAGGACAGGACTCGGGTTCACCCCTCCACTTT.